One sample yielded the 5 T cell receptor beta chains listed below, sequenced in a study of T cell responses to AZD1222 COVID-19 vaccine (dated by TCRdb to 2020 to 2023). Library preparation was by the immunoSEQ multiplex PCR assay. Not all clones reach the TCRdb copy of this immuneACCESS table, which keeps in-frame sequences only. Checked studies attribute under half of the gap to unresolved V genes and leave the rest unexplained. Recorded for this sample are approximately 140,000 clones; 90% to 95% of them occurred a single time. The top ten clonotypes cover more than 1.4% of the sample. Reading the label with the study, this specimen's time point is: baseline before first vaccination. The sequencing used peripheral blood, collected on day 0 of AZD1222 vaccination. All receptors derive from an adult in good health.

This sequence joins TRBV24-1 and TRBJ2-1, with D maybe TRBD2 (6 bases). Germline CDR1 is KGHDR and CDR2 is SFDVKD. V was clipped by 8 bases and J by 8 bases, with 24 bases between them. The CDR3 length is 16 residues. For the CDR3, the DNA is TGTGCCACCAAGCGATTAGCGGACCAGGCCATCGATGAGCAGTTCTTC. Translated, it gives CATKRLADQAIDEQFF.

The V gene is TRBV28, the J gene TRBJ1-1, with a possible D match to TRBD1 (5 bases). The CDR3 has 14 amino acids. CDR1 MDHEN and CDR2 SYDVKM come from the germline V gene. V lost 6 bases to trimming and J lost 1 base, with 12 bases between them. The CDR3 sequence: CASSPGRRNTEAFF. The CDR3 DNA follows: TGTGCCAGCAGCCCGGGACGGAGGAACACTGAAGCTTTCTTT.

The genes are TRBV11-3 and TRBJ2-7, with D perhaps TRBD2 (5 bases). V was clipped by 5 bases and J by 2 bases, with 10 bases between them. Germline CDR1 SGHNT, CDR2 YENEEA. The CDR3 length is 13 residues. The CDR3 DNA reads as TGTGCCAGCAGCAACCGGGAAACCTACGAGCAGTACTTC. Its translation is CASSNRETYEQYF.

The chain uses TRBV6-5 and TRBJ1-1; D unresolved. V dropped 2 bases and J dropped 7 bases, with 14 bases sitting between them. Germline V gives CDR1 MNHEY, CDR2 SVGAGI. This CDR3 has 14 amino acids. CDR3 region: CASSYREGTLEAFF. CDR3 bases: TGTGCCAGCAGTTACCGGGAGGGAACCCTTGAAGCTTTCTTT.

The chain links TRBV4-3 to TRBJ2-3; D possibly matches TRBD1 or TRBD2 (6 bases each). The CDR3 extends over 16 amino acids. Trimming removed 0 bases from V and 4 bases from J, with 14 bases in between. Germline-derived CDR1 and CDR2 are LGHNA and YSLEER. The CDR3 here is CASSQEQGGNSDTQYF. CDR3 in DNA: TGCGCCAGCAGCCAAGAACAGGGAGGTAATTCAGATACGCAGTATTTT.